This entry concerns a single T cell receptor (beta chain). The target antigen is unknown. The length of the CDR3 is 16 residues. Germline CDR1 is SQVTM and CDR2 is ANQGSEA. Trimming removed 7 bases from V and 2 bases from J, with 18 bases in between. Profiled with immunoSEQ multiplex PCR; TCRdb holds only in-frame clones, not every one. The data hold under 250,000 clones, with around 78% observed a single time. This entry comes from a study of cytomegalovirus exposure and HLA in healthy donors. Study results and limitations: High sensitivity and specificity were reportedly achieved when the classifier diagnosed cytomegalovirus status. First-cohort TCR clusters tended to co-occur in the approximately 130 validation repertoires, a later analysis found.

The origin of this receptor is a woman under 30 in good health and CMV-seronegative. The chain recombines TRBV29-1 with TRBJ2-6, with D perhaps TRBD1 (7 bases). The sample taken for sequencing was PBMCs. The CDR3 region has the DNA TGCAGCGCCAAGACGCCCAGGGGGGCTGGGGCCAACGTCCTGACTTTC. This gives the protein CSAKTPRGAGANVLTF.